These 18 T cell receptor beta chains were all obtained from the same sample, sequenced in a study of beta chain features in type 1 diabetes. Expressed TCRB transcripts were sequenced, since all the RNA that had been isolated was reverse transcribed. TCRdb's table, derived via immunoSEQ multiplex PCR, lists solely in-frame clones and lacks some. The top ten clones hold 0.017% of a sample with around 350,000 clones, 10% to 15% of them seen once. Material for sequencing was naive CD4+ T cells from blood. These receptors came from a man aged 18 to 29 in good health.

The chain uses TRBV6-1 and TRBJ2-5, with 7 positions matching TRBD2. V gave up 1 base and J gave up 5 bases; unmatched junction bases: 7. CDR3 size: 15 residues. Germline CDR1 reads MNHNS; CDR2 reads SASEGT. Here the CDR3 reads CASSEVRGTGETQYF. DNA for the CDR3: TGTGCCAGCAGTGAAGTGCGGGGGACTGGGGAGACCCAGTACTTC.

This clone showed up just a few times. The CDR3, as DNA: TGCGCCAGCAGCCCGCTCTCGGGCTCTGGGGCCAACGTCCTGACTTTC. It specifies CASSPLSGSGANVLTF. The rearrangement links TRBV5-1 to TRBJ2-6; no clear D. Germline CDR1 is SGHRS and CDR2 is YFSETQ. The CDR3 length is 16 residues. Trimming left V 4 bases short and J 0 bases short, with 11 bases between.

This clone appeared a few times. The chain carries TRBV29-1 and TRBJ2-7, with 8 bases fitting TRBD2. Trimming removed 5 bases from V and 7 bases from J; junction bases left unmatched: 13. This CDR3 has 14 amino acids. Germline assignment: CDR1 SQVTM and CDR2 ANQGSEA. CDR3 nucleotide sequence: TGCAGCGTTTCCTTGGCGGGAGGAAAGAGGGAGCAGTACTTC. Encoded protein: CSVSLAGGKREQYF.

The table lists this clone with a few counts. The genes are TRBV7-9 and TRBJ1-5; the D is unclear. Germline-derived CDR1 and CDR2 are SEHNR and FQNEAQ (reference sequence). This CDR3 has 16 residues. V lost 1 base and J 0 bases, leaving 10 bases between the germline ends. Written as DNA, the CDR3 is TGTGCCAGCAGCTTAGGTACGAGCTATAGCAATCAGCCCCAGCATTTT. Its translation: CASSLGTSYSNQPQHF.

The chain combines TRBV2 with TRBJ1-5; maybe TRBD1 (5 bases). Per germline, CDR1 SNHLY and CDR2 FYNNEI. The CDR3 consists of 16 residues. V lost 6 bases, J lost 0 bases, and 15 bases lay in between. The chain's CDR3 is CASRNGQSNSNQPQHF. CDR3 nucleotide sequence: TGTGCCAGCAGGAACGGACAATCTAATAGCAATCAGCCCCAGCATTTT.

The chain couples TRBV5-6 to TRBJ1-1, with 8 bases lining up with TRBD1. Trimming removed 4 bases from V and 8 bases from J; junction bases left unmatched: 7. CDR3 size: 13 residues. Germline V CDR1 and CDR2: SGHDT, YYEEEE. The CDR3 is CASSQGSGGEAFF. In nucleotides, the CDR3 is TGTGCCAGCAGCCAAGGATCAGGGGGCGAAGCTTTCTTT. Full variable domain (remainder filled in from reference TRBV5-6 and TRBJ1-1): DAGVTQSPTHLIKTRGQQVTLRCSPKSGHDTVSWYQQALGQGPQFIFQYYEEEERQRGNFPDRFSGHQFPNYSSELNVNALLLGDSALYLCASSQGSGGEAFFGQGTRLTVV.

This sequence joins TRBV18 and TRBJ2-7, with D possibly TRBD2 on 6 matching bases. The V gene's germline CDR1 is KGHSH and CDR2 LQKENI. The V and J ends lost 3 bases and 0 bases respectively, with 12 bases between them. CDR3 length equals 15 residues. CDR3: CASSPPSDRSYEQYF. The CDR3 region has the DNA TGTGCCAGCTCACCGCCTAGCGACCGCTCCTACGAGCAGTACTTC.

The J gene is TRBJ2-5, the V gene TRBV5-1, with D uncertain. The CDR3 extends over 14 amino acids. Germline values: CDR1 SGHRS, CDR2 YFSETQ. The ends were cut back, 0 bases at V and 0 bases at J, with 6 bases in the middle. The CDR3 sequence is CASSLVGYQETQYF. CDR3 bases: TGCGCCAGCAGCTTGGTCGGGTACCAAGAGACCCAGTACTTC.

This chain joins TRBV28 and TRBJ1-2, with 8 bases fitting TRBD1. This CDR3 spans 14 amino acids. V lost 4 bases and J lost 4; bases outside the gene matches: 5. CDR1 and CDR2 (germline): MDHEN, SYDVKM. As DNA, the CDR3 is TGTGCCAGCAGTTCCGGGGACAGGTCCTATGGCTACACCTTC. Encoded protein: CASSSGDRSYGYTF.

The J gene is TRBJ1-2, the V gene TRBV14; D call uncertain. This CDR3 has 12 amino acids. Between the trimmed V and J ends, which lost 1 base and 8 bases, there was a span of 8 bases. Germline CDR1 is SGHDN and CDR2 is FVKESK. The CDR3 coding sequence is TGTGCCAGCAGCCAAGTAACCGGGGGCTACACCTTC. It codes for CASSQVTGGYTF. Looking up the rest from reference TRBV14 and TRBJ1-2 gives the full variable domain: EAGVTQFPSHSVIEKGQTVTLRCDPISGHDNLYWYRRVMGKEIKFLLHFVKESKQDESGMPNNRFLAERTGGTYSTLKVQPAELEDSGVYFCASSQVTGGYTFGSGTRLTVV.

This clone has just a few counts. V gene TRBV5-1 combines with J gene TRBJ2-1; no definite D call. The CDR3 covers 14 residues. Germline V gene data show CDR1 as SGHRS and CDR2 as YFSETQ. V was pared by 3 bases and J by 7 bases, with 14 bases between. Here the CDR3 reads CASSYGSRYNEQFF. The DNA of the CDR3 is TGCGCCAGCAGCTATGGTAGCCGGTATAATGAGCAGTTCTTC. Looking up the rest from reference TRBV5-1 and TRBJ2-1 gives the full variable domain: KAGVTQTPRYLIKTRGQQVTLSCSPISGHRSVSWYQQTPGQGLQFLFEYFSETQRNKGNFPGRFSGRQFSNSRSEMNVSTLELGDSALYLCASSYGSRYNEQFFGPGTRLTVL.

The V call is TRBV29-1, the J call TRBJ1-2; 9 bases are a match to TRBD1. CDR3 length: 12 residues. Germline CDR1 and CDR2: SQVTM and ANQGSEA. V lost 7 bases to trimming and J lost 7 bases; unmatched junction nucleotides: 7. The CDR3 DNA reads as TGCAGCGGCGGACAGGGGAGTTTTGGCTACACCTTC. Translating gives CSGGQGSFGYTF.

V gene TRBV6-5 combines with J gene TRBJ1-5; D is unclear. The length of the CDR3 is 14 residues. V was cut by 4 bases and J by 0 bases, with 7 bases left in between. Germline lookup yields CDR1 MNHEY and CDR2 SVGAGI. CDR3 bases: TGTGCCAGCAGTTCCCTTTATAGCAATCAGCCCCAGCATTTT. It yields the protein CASSSLYSNQPQHF.

This clone was detected only a few times. The rearrangement links TRBV5-4 to TRBJ2-7, with TRBD2 identical over 9 bases. The CDR3 has 13 amino acids. V shed 4 bases, J shed 12 bases, and the junction held 11 bases outside the gene matches. Germline V CDR1 and CDR2: SGHNT, YYREEE (reference sequence). This CDR3 is CASSPGTSPSLYF. Here the CDR3 DNA reads TGTGCCAGCAGCCCCGGGACTAGCCCGTCTCTGTACTTC.

This clone has at least ten counts. This chain connects TRBV15 to TRBJ2-7; weak D call: TRBD2 (6 bases). V lost 3 bases, J lost 1 base, and 10 bases lay in between. CDR1 is LNHNV and CDR2 is YYDKDF in the germline V gene (reference sequence). The CDR3 length is 14 residues. The CDR3 DNA sequence: TGTGCCACCAGCAGTGGAGGGTCGTCCTACGAGCAGTACTTC. Translated: CATSSGGSSYEQYF.

This clone was picked up a small number of times. The gene calls are TRBV18 and TRBJ1-5; no definite D call. The CDR3 contains 13 residues. Germline V CDR1 and CDR2: KGHSH, LQKENI. Trimming removed 6 bases from V and 5 bases from J, with 11 bases in between. Here the CDR3 reads CASSIKSDQPQHF. CDR3 nucleotides: TGTGCCAGCTCTATTAAGTCAGATCAGCCCCAGCATTTT.

This clone was counted between two and nine times. CDR3 sequence (DNA): TGTGCCAGCAGCTTAGTCACAGGGCGGACAGATACGCAGTATTTT. Its translation: CASSLVTGRTDTQYF. This chain uses TRBV7-2 with TRBJ2-3; possibly TRBD1 for D (6 bases). Germline values: CDR1 SGHTA, CDR2 FQGNSA. Trimming stripped 1 base from V and 3 bases from J, with 11 bases between. The CDR3 sequence is 15 residues long.

Only a few counts were recorded for this clone. The CDR3 protein is CATSQVNTGELFF. The CDR3 nucleotides read TGTGCCACCTCCCAGGTGAACACCGGGGAGCTGTTTTTT. This chain connects TRBV9 to TRBJ2-2; D is uncertain. The length of the CDR3 is 13 residues. The germline V gene has CDR1 SGDLS and CDR2 YYNGEE. The V gene lost 9 bases and the J gene lost 1 base, with 10 bases spanning the gap.